The 9 T cell receptor beta chains below come from one sample, sequenced in a study of blood T cell repertoires in COVID-19. Clones were read by immunoSEQ multiplex PCR, and TCRdb kept only the in-frame ones, dropping some. The sample shows a few hundred thousand clones, 90% to 95% of them seen only once. The sample consisted of PBMCs or T cells enriched from blood (not recorded which). The receptor set was obtained from a human donor in a cohort exposed to, infected with or recovered from COVID-19 (not recorded which). The donor label of this sample is uncertain.

The rearrangement joins TRBV2 to TRBJ1-4, with 8 bases aligning to TRBD1. With V trimmed by 3 bases and J by 8 bases, 8 bases remained unmatched. Germline V CDR1 and CDR2: SNHLY, FYNNEI. CDR3 length equals 15 residues. The CDR3 region is CASSDPPGTGEKLFF. CDR3 coding DNA: TGTGCCAGCAGTGATCCCCCCGGGACAGGCGAAAAACTGTTTTTT.

This sequence joins TRBV5-5 and TRBJ1-5; D gene uncertain. V was pared by 2 bases and J by 3 bases, with 12 bases between. CDR1 and CDR2 (germline): SGHKS, YYEKEE (reference sequence). This CDR3 spans 15 amino acids. CDR3 nucleotides: TGTGCCAGCAGCTTCCACGGGAGTCACAATCAGCCCCAGCATTTT. It codes for CASSFHGSHNQPQHF.

V and J are TRBV30 and TRBJ2-7; D is perhaps TRBD2 (6 bases). Trimming stripped 5 bases from V and 2 bases from J, with 19 bases between. Per germline, CDR1 GTSNPN and CDR2 SVGIG (reference sequence). This CDR3 has 15 residues. The CDR3 DNA reads as TGTGCCTGGTCCCACGGTGGGGGGAGAACCTACGAGCAGTACTTC. Translated: CAWSHGGGRTYEQYF.

The rearrangement links TRBV27 to TRBJ1-5, with a tentative D call TRBD1 (6 bases). Germline-derived CDR1 and CDR2 are MNHEY and SMNVEV (reference sequence). The V and J ends lost 7 bases and 7 bases respectively, with 14 bases between them. This CDR3 is built from 13 residues. As DNA, the CDR3 is TGTGCCAGCAACGACAGGACGGGGCAGCCCCAGCATTTT. It is translated as CASNDRTGQPQHF.

This chain joins TRBV12-3 or TRBV12-4 and TRBJ2-5; D call uncertain. The germline V and J ends were trimmed by 2 bases and 4 bases, with 5 bases remaining between them. The CDR3 is made up of 12 amino acids. The CDR3 nucleotides read TGTGCCAGCAGTTTACTAGGAGAGACCCAGTACTTC. This encodes CASSLLGETQYF.

The chain has TRBV6-2 or TRBV6-3 and TRBJ2-7, with TRBD1 identical over 9 bases. The length of the CDR3 is 14 residues. The V and J ends lost 4 bases and 5 bases, in that order; junction bases with no gene match: 6. Germline assignment: CDR1 MNHEY and CDR2 SVGEGT. The CDR3 DNA follows: TGTGCCAGCAGTTCCTACGGGACAGGGAACGAGCAGTACTTC. This encodes CASSSYGTGNEQYF.

The CDR3 sequence is CSVGGLAGADTQYF. The CDR3 bases are TGCAGCGTGGGGGGACTAGCGGGGGCAGATACGCAGTATTTT. The gene calls are TRBV29-1 and TRBJ2-3; TRBD2 aligns across 14 bases. The J segment lost 4 bases and the V segment lost 6 bases, leaving 3 bases of the junction unmatched. The CDR3 is made up of 14 amino acids. Per germline, CDR1 SQVTM and CDR2 ANQGSEA.

This clone was observed a single time. This chain joins TRBV6-5 and TRBJ1-1; 11 bases are shared with TRBD1. V lost 2 bases to trimming and J lost 4 bases; unmatched junction nucleotides: 6. CDR1 and CDR2 from the germline V gene are MNHEY and SVGAGI. This CDR3 spans 16 amino acids. The CDR3 nucleotides are TGTGCCAGCAGTTACGGACAGGGGGCGCGGAGCACTGAAGCTTTCTTT. Its translation is CASSYGQGARSTEAFF.

This clone appeared a single time. In nucleotides, the CDR3 is TGTGCCAGCAGTATTACAGGGACCGGCACTGAAGCTTTCTTT. It is translated as CASSITGTGTEAFF. The chain uses TRBV27 and TRBJ1-1; tentative D call: TRBD1 (6 bases). V lost 5 bases and J 4 bases, leaving 14 bases between the germline ends. CDR3 length: 14 residues. Germline lookup yields CDR1 MNHEY and CDR2 SMNVEV (reference sequence).